This TCR beta chain is drawn from a study of cytomegalovirus exposure and HLA in healthy donors. Turning to the study itself: Around 76% of 300 to 450 genotyped donors fell in the Caucasian-associated ancestry cluster. Study observations and caveats: The presence/absence work took it that sequencing depth was about the same across donors. No immune exposure information besides CMV serostatus was available. Within a later analysis, the majority of CMV-associated TCR beta chains appeared HLA-restricted.

Primers included in the PCR were 60 Vbeta and 13 Jbeta primers. Profiled with immunoSEQ multiplex PCR; TCRdb holds only in-frame clones, not every one. The sample holds approximately 190,000 clones; 75% to 90% are singletons and the top ten take about 1.1%. In regard to this clone: Antigen specificity is unknown.

Trimming took 5 bases from V and 4 from J, leaving 23 bases between them. Germline V gives CDR1 MDHEN, CDR2 SYDVKM. The CDR3 contains 17 residues. The chain has TRBV28 and TRBJ1-2; no clear D gene. This clonotype originated in a boy younger than 10 in good health and CMV-seronegative. The sequencing sample was made of PBMCs. DNA for the CDR3: TGTGCCAGCAGTACACAAATTGGGAGGAGGTCGTTCTATGGCTACACCTTC. Translated, it gives CASSTQIGRRSFYGYTF.